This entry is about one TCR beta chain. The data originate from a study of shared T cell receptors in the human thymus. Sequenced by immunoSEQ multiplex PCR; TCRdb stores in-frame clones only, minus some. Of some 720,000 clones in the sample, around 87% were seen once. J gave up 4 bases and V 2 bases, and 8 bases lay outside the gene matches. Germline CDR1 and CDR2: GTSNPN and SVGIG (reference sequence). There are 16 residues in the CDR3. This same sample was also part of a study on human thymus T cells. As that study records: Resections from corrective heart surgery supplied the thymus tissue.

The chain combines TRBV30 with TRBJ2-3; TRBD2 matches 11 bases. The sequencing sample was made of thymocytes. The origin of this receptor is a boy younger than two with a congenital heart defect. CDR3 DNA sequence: TGTGCCTGGAGTACAACCACTAGCGGGAGCCCAGATACGCAGTATTTT. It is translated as CAWSTTTSGSPDTQYF.